The 14 T cell receptor beta chains presented below share a single source sample, sequenced in a study of post-analysis software for immune sequencing data. The authors incorporated unique molecular identifiers into the TCR beta cDNA libraries. A single record per CDR3 protein comes from TCRdb applying MiXCR to the PCR reads. Of 350,000 to 500,000 distinct CDR3 sequences listed, less than 40% are singletons. Their antigen targets remain unknown. The study, taken as a whole, reports: Among 5 or 6 TRBV segments more frequent in patients than controls were TRBV5-6, TRBV5-1 and TRBV20-1.

The sequenced sample was blood. These receptors were obtained from a girl under 10 years old with multiple sclerosis.

The rearrangement links TRBV11-1 to TRBJ2-5, with TRBD1 as a possible D gene (6 bases). Germline CDR1 SGHAT, CDR2 FQDESV (reference sequence). The CDR3 covers 15 residues. V dropped 5 bases and J dropped 11 bases, with 24 bases sitting between them. CDR3 sequence reads: CASSPGAGWDNEQYF. The CDR3 DNA reads as TGTGCCAGCAGCCCTGGGGCTGGTTGGGACAATGAGCAGTACTTC.

The gene calls are TRBV6-5 and TRBJ2-7, with D perhaps TRBD2 (5 bases). V dropped 3 bases and J dropped 0 bases, with 12 bases sitting between them. CDR1 MNHEY and CDR2 SVGAGI come from the germline V gene. The CDR3 extends over 15 amino acids. This CDR3 is CASSYQSGSSYEQYF. For the CDR3, the DNA is TGTGCCAGCAGTTATCAAAGCGGTAGCTCCTACGAGCAGTACTTC.

This clonotype was detected a few times. The chain carries TRBV5-6 and TRBJ1-4, with D hard to call. The germline V gene encodes CDR1 SGHDT and CDR2 YYEEEE. CDR3 length equals 17 residues. Trimming cost V 4 bases and J 2 bases, with 18 bases left between them. The CDR3 DNA follows: TGTGCCAGCAGCCCCCCGGGAAGCGACGGGACTAATGAAAAACTGTTTTTT. Amino acid sequence: CASSPPGSDGTNEKLFF.

This clonotype was detected only a few times. The V gene is TRBV2, the J gene TRBJ2-5, with 7 bases that match TRBD2. Germline CDR1 and CDR2: SNHLY and FYNNEI. The V and J ends lost 5 bases and 5 bases, in that order; junction bases with no gene match: 5. CDR3 length: 13 amino acids. CDR3 nucleotide sequence: TGTGCCAGCAGTATCCGGGGAGGGGAGACCCAGTACTTC. Translation: CASSIRGGETQYF.

The genes are TRBV20-1 and TRBJ2-7; 10 nucleotides line up with TRBD1. The CDR3 loop spans 14 amino acids. After removal of 1 base from V and 4 bases from J, the junction contained 4 bases not matched to a gene. Germline loops: CDR1 DFQATT, CDR2 SNEGSKA (reference sequence). For the CDR3, the DNA is TGCAGTGCTAGAGCGGGACAGGGGTTTTACGAGCAGTACTTC. Protein: CSARAGQGFYEQYF.

This clonotype came up a few times. The rearrangement uses TRBV20-1 and TRBJ1-2; TRBD1 agrees at 7 bases. The CDR3 spans 15 residues. The V gene end was trimmed by 6 bases and the J gene end by 5 bases; junction bases not matched to a gene: 15. CDR1 is DFQATT and CDR2 is SNEGSKA in the germline V gene (reference sequence). In DNA, the CDR3 is TGCAGTGCCATTAGGGCGACAGGGCTCTTTTATGGCTACACCTTC. The encoded protein is CSAIRATGLFYGYTF.

This clonotype turned up a few times. The chain couples TRBV12-5 to TRBJ2-5, with D uncertain. CDR1 and CDR2 from the germline V gene are LGHNT and FRNRAP. Between the trimmed V and J ends, which lost 3 bases and 5 bases, there was a span of 10 bases. The CDR3 is 13 amino acids. The CDR3 is CASGFLERETQYF. DNA for the CDR3: TGTGCTAGTGGTTTTCTAGAACGGGAGACCCAGTACTTC.

The V call is TRBV6-5, the J call TRBJ2-1; the match to TRBD1 covers 7 bases. The junction had 10 bases not matched to a gene; V was cut back by 4 bases and J by 7 bases. The germline V gene has CDR1 MNHEY and CDR2 SVGAGI. This CDR3 is 15 amino acids long. The chain's CDR3 is CASSSTEGAWNEQFF. CDR3 nucleotides: TGTGCCAGCAGTTCCACCGAGGGGGCGTGGAATGAGCAGTTCTTC.

This clonotype turned up a few times. The chain combines TRBV3-1 with TRBJ2-3; D gene uncertain. V was clipped by 5 bases and J by 0 bases, with 6 bases between them. CDR1 LGHDT and CDR2 YNNKEL come from the germline V gene (reference sequence). The CDR3 spans 13 residues. CDR3 in DNA: TGTGCCAGCAGCGGATTTAGCACAGATACGCAGTATTTT. Translating it yields CASSGFSTDTQYF.

The rearrangement joins TRBV6-2 or TRBV6-3 to TRBJ2-7; 7 bases agree with TRBD2. CDR1 is MNHEY and CDR2 is SVGEGT in the germline V gene. The CDR3 consists of 13 residues. V dropped 2 bases and J dropped 5; count of bases not matched to a gene: 3. This CDR3 is CASSYPGRDEQYF. The CDR3 DNA sequence: TGTGCCAGCAGTTACCCAGGGAGGGACGAGCAGTACTTC.

This clonotype appeared a single time. This chain connects TRBV9 to TRBJ2-3; D tentatively reads TRBD1 or TRBD2 (6 bases each). The V end lost 0 bases, the J end lost 1 base, and 12 bases lay between the germline ends. This CDR3 has 16 amino acids. From germline, CDR1 is SGDLS and CDR2 YYNGEE. The CDR3 sequence is CASSVDGGGRTDTQYF. CDR3 nucleotides: TGTGCCAGCAGCGTAGACGGAGGGGGGCGCACAGATACGCAGTATTTT.

Comments on this clonotype: Being one base from a much bigger clone, this may be a read error. The V and J genes are TRBV10-2 and TRBJ2-7, with D perhaps matching TRBD1 or TRBD2 (5 bases each). CDR1 is WSHSY, CDR2 SAAADI, per germline. This CDR3 comprises 14 residues. The CDR3 sequence is CVSRVRGNGYEQYF. DNA of the CDR3: TGCGTCAGCAGGGTTCGGGGTAACGGGTACGAGCAGTACTTC.

The V and J genes are TRBV6-5 and TRBJ1-1; D is undetermined. The CDR3 is 14 residues long. The germline V and J ends were trimmed by 6 bases and 4 bases, with 15 bases remaining between them. Germline V gene data show CDR1 as MNHEY and CDR2 as SVGAGI. CDR3 DNA sequence: TGTGCCAGCAGCCTCGTCCCGGCGACCACTGAAGCTTTCTTT. Encoded protein: CASSLVPATTEAFF.

CDR3 sequence (DNA): TGTGCCAGCAGCCGCCTGACAGGGGCGGATGAAAAACTGTTTTTT. It translates to CASSRLTGADEKLFF. V usage is TRBV14 and J usage is TRBJ1-4; TRBD1 agrees at 8 bases. The germline V gene has CDR1 SGHDN and CDR2 FVKESK. V was pared by 4 bases and J by 6 bases, with 7 bases of the junction left unmatched. The CDR3 has 15 residues.